This T cell receptor beta chain is drawn from a study of monozygotic twins with inflammatory bowel disease (dated by TCRdb to between 2018 and 2021). As for the study more broadly: A total of 28 monozygotic twin pairs were included in the full study, comprising nine German pairs (four IBD-concordant, five IBD-discordant) and 19 IBD-discordant Danish pairs. The search for disease-associated traits relied mainly on comparing IBD patients with their genetically identical healthy co-twins within discordant pairs. Each individual had, on average, about 151 000 unique TCRalpha sequences and 181 000 unique TCRbeta sequences available for analysis. Paper-wide results and their limitations: Measured by the inverse Simpson index, TCRbeta repertoire diversity was lower in IBD patients than in their healthy co-twins. The analysis was unable to tell apart different T cell subtypes. Fewer clonotypes were shared with other individuals by IBD patients than by healthy twins, most markedly in patients showing signs of disease activity. No difference in repertoire similarity was observed between concordant and discordant twins, possibly owing to limited statistical power. Background noise and inter-individual variability may have been introduced into the repertoires by the differing immunosuppressive treatments among patients. The results gave no support for a single strong signal or clonotype linked to IBD.

The germline V gene encodes CDR1 WSHSY and CDR2 SAAADI. The CDR3 runs 15 residues from the cysteine to the phenylalanine. No coding sequence is recorded. In regard to this clonotype: Its antigen is still unknown.

The method was 5' RACE. For each TCR library, approximately 3.5 ug of total RNA was used. For each sample, cDNA was synthesized in eight separate reactions using SMARTScribe reverse transcriptase. During cDNA synthesis, unique molecular identifiers containing a 6-nucleotide sample barcode were introduced by template switching. Two nested PCRs of approximately 16 and 10 cycles amplified the TCRalpha and TCRbeta cDNA, and bead purification followed each PCR. Before amplification, the cDNA was both treated with uracil DNA-glycosylase and purified with the QIAquick PCR purification kit. The second PCR added Illumina TruSeq-compatible adapters along with sample-specific barcodes. Library quality and concentration were assessed using TapeStation and Qubit, and roughly 5 ng of each library was pooled. Sequencing of the pooled libraries was done on an Illumina HiSeq2500 single-index Rapid Run using custom sequencing primers and 2 x 100 bp reads. The original methods were these. UMI-based consensus assembly with MiGEC version 1.2.6 was used to correct PCR and sequencing errors. MiXCR version 2.1.1 was used for V(D)J alignment, clonotype assembly and CDR3 extraction. Normalisation of gene usage, clonotype sharing and MAIT/NKT TCR abundance was achieved by analysing the top 1000, 10 000 and 20 000 clonotypes per sample. After downsampling to 27 000 UMIs, diversity was calculated as the inverse Simpson index using the vegan R package. Paired Mann-Whitney U tests on discordant twin pairs were used, with Benjamini-Hochberg multiple-testing correction. After the reads were reprocessed by TCRdb, one entry was made per CDR3 protein sequence, with no DNA. Here the V and J calls rest on TCRdb's processing, not on the authors' analysis. This sample's records show a few hundred thousand distinct CDR3 sequences. The leading ten clones occupy around 2.6% of the sample.

From each donor, a roughly 2.4 ml peripheral blood sample was collected into PAXgene tubes and kept at -80 degrees C. Without any T cell sorting, total RNA was extracted from whole blood using the PAXgene blood miRNA kit on an automated QIAcube. Peripheral blood from monozygotic twin pairs concordant or discordant for inflammatory bowel disease was subjected to deep TCRalpha and TCRbeta repertoire profiling with unique molecular barcoding. Smoking habits were recorded for all twin pairs, and individuals were classified as current, former or never smokers. The material sequenced was blood. The chain is made from TRBV10-2 and TRBJ1-4; TCRdb's D call of TRBD1 is untestable without DNA. This sequence was found in a human donor with ulcerative colitis or Crohn's disease, or a healthy co-twin of an affected twin (not recorded which). The encoded CDR3 is CASSEAGARNEKLFF.